Following are 16 T cell receptor beta chains from one sample sequenced in a study of T-cell reconstitution after alpha-beta-depleted transplantation in children (dated by TCRdb to 2016 to 2017). The protocol used for the library was PCR. Sequencing was performed on an Illumina HiSeq 2500. To normalize quantification of the TCRbeta repertoire, the TCR libraries were built with molecular barcoding that relied on unique molecular identifiers. TCRdb handled the public reads itself, with Q25 trimming in fastp and clone calling in MiXCR, and kept productive beta chains. Rows are unified per CDR3 protein, each entry keeping the most common DNA and genes. The sample table holds almost 600,000 distinct CDR3 sequences, of which around 27% were seen once. Of the sample, around a third is held by the ten largest clones. This sample's treatment or condition label indicates: allogeneic hematopoietic cell transplantation with graft depleted of TCRalphabeta T cells and CD19 B cells.

This specimen was PBMCs, taken before TCRalphabeta/CD19-depleted stem cell transplant. All receptors come from a boy under two years old with Wiskott-Aldrich syndrome, due to receive a stem cell transplant.

V gene TRBV20-1 combines with J gene TRBJ2-1; D is unclear. From germline, CDR1 is DFQATT and CDR2 SNEGSKA (reference sequence). The CDR3 loop spans 15 amino acids. V lost 3 bases, J lost 0 bases, and 12 bases lay in between. CDR3 coding DNA: TGCAGTGCTAGGTTTGTGGCGGTCTCCTACAATGAGCAGTTCTTC. It codes for CSARFVAVSYNEQFF.

V usage is TRBV27 and J usage is TRBJ1-2; 7 nucleotides line up with TRBD1. The CDR3 has 13 amino acids. Trimming took 4 bases from V and 6 from J; bases not matched to a gene: 5. Germline CDR1 and CDR2: MNHEY and SMNVEV (reference sequence). CDR3 protein: CASSSRGSDGYTF. CDR3 DNA sequence: TGTGCCAGCAGTTCCAGGGGGTCGGATGGCTACACCTTC.

The sample holds a few counts of this clonotype. The V gene is TRBV7-2, the J gene TRBJ2-2; 9 bases map to TRBD2. Germline V gene sequence: CDR1 SGHTA, CDR2 FQGNSA. Trimming at V came to 3 bases and at J to 4 bases, leaving 3 bases not matched to a gene. The CDR3 covers 15 residues. The CDR3 DNA sequence: TGTGCCAGCAGCTTTACGGGACTAGCCACCGGGGAGCTGTTTTTT. It translates to CASSFTGLATGELFF.

The table lists this clonotype with a few counts. The rearrangement links TRBV6-1 to TRBJ2-7; the D gene is possibly TRBD2 (5 bases). CDR3 length: 15 residues. Germline V gives CDR1 MNHNS, CDR2 SASEGT. Trimming stripped 6 bases from V and 1 base from J, with 16 bases between. CDR3 DNA: TGTGCCAGCAGACGAGCTAGCTTAGGGTCCTACGAGCAGTACTTC. Translated: CASRRASLGSYEQYF.

There are a few counts of this clonotype. The CDR3 region is CASSSSGRRYEQYF. The CDR3 nucleotides read TGCGCCAGCAGCTCTAGCGGGAGACGCTACGAGCAGTACTTC. This chain links TRBV4-1 with TRBJ2-7; 10 bases agree with TRBD2. The CDR3 loop spans 14 amino acids. CDR1 is MGHRA, CDR2 YSYEKL, per germline. With V trimmed by 5 bases and J by 3 bases, 4 bases remained unmatched.

This clonotype turned up a few times. V and J are TRBV18 and TRBJ2-7; possible D gene TRBD1, 6 bases. The germline V gene has CDR1 KGHSH and CDR2 LQKENI. V shed 4 bases and J shed 5 bases, with 21 bases lying between them. The CDR3 runs to 16 residues. As DNA, the CDR3 is TGTGCCAGCTCACTTCTAACAGGGATCCGGGGCGACGAGCAGTACTTC. It yields the protein CASSLLTGIRGDEQYF.

V gene TRBV5-1 combines with J gene TRBJ2-1; 9 positions agree with TRBD1. This CDR3 is 15 amino acids long. V trimming: 0 bases; J trimming: 6 bases; junction bases outside the gene matches: 4. Per germline, CDR1 SGHRS and CDR2 YFSETQ. The CDR3 loop reads CASSLVQGAINEQFF. CDR3 DNA sequence: TGCGCCAGCAGCTTGGTACAGGGGGCGATCAATGAGCAGTTCTTC.

V usage is TRBV5-1 and J usage is TRBJ2-1; D might be TRBD1 or TRBD2, each matching 5 bases. Germline V gene data show CDR1 as SGHRS and CDR2 as YFSETQ. The CDR3 is 14 residues long. Trimming removed 3 bases at V and 7 bases at J, with 14 bases between. CDR3 amino acids: CASSSKGPGNEQFF. CDR3 sequence (DNA): TGCGCCAGCAGCTCGAAGGGGCCGGGGAATGAGCAGTTCTTC.

This chain connects TRBV27 to TRBJ1-1, with D unresolved. The CDR3 loop spans 13 amino acids. V lost 3 bases and J 3 bases, leaving 8 bases between the germline ends. Germline V gene data show CDR1 as MNHEY and CDR2 as SMNVEV (reference sequence). CDR3 nucleotides: TGTGCCAGCAGTTTGAATAAAGACACTGAAGCTTTCTTT. Amino acid sequence: CASSLNKDTEAFF.

There are a few counts of this clonotype. The chain carries TRBV15 and TRBJ1-2, with D unclear. Germline CDR1 reads LNHNV; CDR2 reads YYDKDF (reference sequence). CDR3 length: 15 amino acids. V lost 2 bases and J 7 bases, leaving 17 bases between the germline ends. The CDR3, as DNA: TGTGCCACCAGCAGAAATTGGGTCAGTAGATCTGGCTACACCTTC. Amino acid sequence: CATSRNWVSRSGYTF.

This clonotype has only a few counts. The CDR3 is CASSQDSGSNQPQHF. CDR3 bases: TGTGCCAGCAGCCAAGATTCCGGAAGCAATCAGCCCCAGCATTTT. This sequence joins TRBV3-1 and TRBJ1-5, with D unclear. CDR1 and CDR2 (germline): LGHDT, YNNKEL (reference sequence). V was clipped by 0 bases and J by 1 base, with 7 bases between them. CDR3 size: 15 residues.

The rearrangement links TRBV28 to TRBJ1-2; TRBD1 might be the D (6 bases). The germline V and J ends were trimmed by 6 bases and 8 bases, with 25 bases remaining between them. Germline V lookup: CDR1 MDHEN, CDR2 SYDVKM. The CDR3 has 16 amino acids. This CDR3 reads CASSSSRDTDLGGYTF. In DNA, the CDR3 is TGTGCCAGCAGCTCAAGCCGGGACACGGATCTGGGGGGCTACACCTTC.

The table lists this clonotype with a few counts. The chain uses TRBV21-1 and TRBJ2-5; no check of the table's D call, TRBD2, against the DNA was made. TRBV21-1 is a known pseudogene. CDR3 length: 14 residues. Written as DNA, the CDR3 is TGTGCCAGCAGCAAACTTCTAGTTCAAGAGACCCAGTACTTC. Protein product: CASSKLLVQETQYF.

This clonotype was detected only a few times. The rearrangement uses TRBV19 and TRBJ2-1, with TRBD2 as a possible D gene (5 bases). Germline V gene sequence: CDR1 LNHDA, CDR2 SQIVND (reference sequence). CDR3 length: 14 residues. Trimming took off 3 bases at V and 6 bases at J, with 12 bases between the two ends. CDR3 loop: CASSITGKVNEQFF. DNA of the CDR3: TGTGCCAGTAGTATTACGGGGAAGGTCAATGAGCAGTTCTTC.

CDR3 DNA sequence: TGTGCCATCAGTGAGCCGGGACAGGCTTTGTCCTACGAGCAGTACTTC. This sequence encodes CAISEPGQALSYEQYF. The chain carries TRBV10-3 and TRBJ2-7; 8 positions match TRBD1. Germline V gene lookup returns CDR1 ENHRY and CDR2 SYGVKD. This CDR3 region has 16 residues. The V and J ends lost 2 bases and 1 base, in that order; junction bases with no gene match: 7.

There are a few counts of this clonotype. The rearrangement joins TRBV7-8 to TRBJ2-7; 9 bases are shared with TRBD2. With 1 base clipped from V and 2 bases from J, the junction kept 6 bases outside the gene matches. This CDR3 comprises 16 residues. Germline loops: CDR1 SGHVS, CDR2 FQNEAQ. The CDR3, as DNA: TGTGCCAGCAGCTTAGGGGTAGCGGGGGATACCTACGAGCAGTACTTC. It translates to CASSLGVAGDTYEQYF.